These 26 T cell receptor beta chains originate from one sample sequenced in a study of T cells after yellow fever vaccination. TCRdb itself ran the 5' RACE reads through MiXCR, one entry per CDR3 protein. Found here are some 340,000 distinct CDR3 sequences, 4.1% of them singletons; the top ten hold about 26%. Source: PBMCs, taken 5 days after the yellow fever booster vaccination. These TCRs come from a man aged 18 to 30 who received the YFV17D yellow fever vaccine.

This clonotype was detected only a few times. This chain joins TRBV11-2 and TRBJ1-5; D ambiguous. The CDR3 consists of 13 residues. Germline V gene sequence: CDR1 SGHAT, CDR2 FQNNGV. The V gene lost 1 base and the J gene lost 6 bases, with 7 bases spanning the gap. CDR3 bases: TGTGCCAGCAGCTTAGGCATGACTCAGCCCCAGCATTTT. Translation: CASSLGMTQPQHF.

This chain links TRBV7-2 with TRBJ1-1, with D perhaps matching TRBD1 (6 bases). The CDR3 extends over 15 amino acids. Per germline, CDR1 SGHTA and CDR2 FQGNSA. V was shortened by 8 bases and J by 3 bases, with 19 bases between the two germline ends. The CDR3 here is CASLPVYPGDTEAFF. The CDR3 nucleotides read TGTGCCAGCCTCCCTGTTTACCCAGGGGACACTGAAGCTTTCTTT.

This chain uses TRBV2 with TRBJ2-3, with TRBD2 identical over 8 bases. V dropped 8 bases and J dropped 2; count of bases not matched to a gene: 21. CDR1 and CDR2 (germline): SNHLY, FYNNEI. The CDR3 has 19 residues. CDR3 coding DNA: TGTGCCAGCCGTCCGGGACTAGTGATACCGAAACCACACACAGATACGCAGTATTTT. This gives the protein CASRPGLVIPKPHTDTQYF.

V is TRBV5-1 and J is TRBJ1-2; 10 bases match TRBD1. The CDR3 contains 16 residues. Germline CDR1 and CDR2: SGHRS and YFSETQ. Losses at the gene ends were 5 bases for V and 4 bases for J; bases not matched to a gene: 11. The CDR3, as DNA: TGCGCCAGCAGTGGCGGAGGGCGGACAGGGGGCTATGGCTACACCTTC. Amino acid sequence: CASSGGGRTGGYGYTF.

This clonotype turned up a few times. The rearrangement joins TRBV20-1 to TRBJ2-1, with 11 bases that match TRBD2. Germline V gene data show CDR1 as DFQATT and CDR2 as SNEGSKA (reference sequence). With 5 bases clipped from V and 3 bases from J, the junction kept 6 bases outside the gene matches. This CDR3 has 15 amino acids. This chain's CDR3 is CSAPRLAGLYNEQFF. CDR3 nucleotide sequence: TGCAGTGCTCCCAGACTAGCGGGACTCTACAATGAGCAGTTCTTC.

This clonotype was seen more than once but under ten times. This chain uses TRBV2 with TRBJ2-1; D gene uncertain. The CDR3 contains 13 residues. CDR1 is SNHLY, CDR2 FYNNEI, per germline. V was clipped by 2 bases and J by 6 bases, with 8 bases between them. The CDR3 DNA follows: TGTGCCAGCAGTGAAAGGACGGCCAATGAGCAGTTCTTC. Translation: CASSERTANEQFF.

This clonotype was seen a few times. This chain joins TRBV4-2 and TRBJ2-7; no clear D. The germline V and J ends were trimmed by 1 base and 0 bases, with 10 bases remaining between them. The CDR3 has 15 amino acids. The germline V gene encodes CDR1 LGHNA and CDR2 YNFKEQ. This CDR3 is CASSQADTASYEQYF. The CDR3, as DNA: TGTGCCAGCAGCCAAGCCGACACGGCCTCCTACGAGCAGTACTTC.

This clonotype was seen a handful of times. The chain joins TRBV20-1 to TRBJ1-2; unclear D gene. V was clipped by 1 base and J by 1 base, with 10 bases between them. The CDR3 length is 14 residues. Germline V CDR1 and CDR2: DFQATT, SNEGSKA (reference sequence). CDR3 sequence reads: CSARGIVVNYGYTF. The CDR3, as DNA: TGCAGTGCTAGAGGGATTGTCGTTAACTATGGCTACACCTTC.

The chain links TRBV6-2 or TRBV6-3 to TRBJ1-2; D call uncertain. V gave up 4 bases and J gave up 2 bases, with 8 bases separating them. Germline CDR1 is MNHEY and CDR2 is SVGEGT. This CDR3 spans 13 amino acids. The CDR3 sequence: CASSWTENYGYTF. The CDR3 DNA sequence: TGTGCCAGCAGTTGGACGGAGAACTATGGCTACACCTTC.

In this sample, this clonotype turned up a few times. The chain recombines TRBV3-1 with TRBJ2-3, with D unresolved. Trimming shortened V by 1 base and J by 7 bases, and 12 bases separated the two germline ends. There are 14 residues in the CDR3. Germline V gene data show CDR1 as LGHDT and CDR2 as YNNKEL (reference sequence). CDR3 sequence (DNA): TGTGCCAGCAGCCAAGCGGCGCGCCCATATACGCAGTATTTT. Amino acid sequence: CASSQAARPYTQYF.

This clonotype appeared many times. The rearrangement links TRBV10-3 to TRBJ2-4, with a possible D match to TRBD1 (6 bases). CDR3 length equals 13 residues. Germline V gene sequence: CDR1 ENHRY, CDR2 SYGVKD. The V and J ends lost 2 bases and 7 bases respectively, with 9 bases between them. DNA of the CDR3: TGTGCCATCAGTGAGGCCACAGGGAACATTCAGTACTTC. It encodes CAISEATGNIQYF.

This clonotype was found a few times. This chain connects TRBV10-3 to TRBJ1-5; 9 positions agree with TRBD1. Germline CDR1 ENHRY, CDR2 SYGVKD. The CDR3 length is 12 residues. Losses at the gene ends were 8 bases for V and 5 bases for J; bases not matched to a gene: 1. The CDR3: CAIGDRDQPQHF. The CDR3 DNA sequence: TGTGCCATCGGGGACAGGGATCAGCCCCAGCATTTT.

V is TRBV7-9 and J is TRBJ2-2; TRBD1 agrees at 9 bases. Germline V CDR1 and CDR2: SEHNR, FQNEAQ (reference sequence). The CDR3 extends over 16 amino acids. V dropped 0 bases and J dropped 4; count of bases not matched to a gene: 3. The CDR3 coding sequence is TGTGCCAGCAGCTTAGCGAAGGGACAGGGCACCGGGGAGCTGTTTTTT. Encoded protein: CASSLAKGQGTGELFF.

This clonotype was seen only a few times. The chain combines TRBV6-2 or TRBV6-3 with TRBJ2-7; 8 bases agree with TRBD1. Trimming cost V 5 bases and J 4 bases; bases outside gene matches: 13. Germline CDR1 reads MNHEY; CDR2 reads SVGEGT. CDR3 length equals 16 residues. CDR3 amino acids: CASSRQGQVIFYEQYF. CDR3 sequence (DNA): TGTGCCAGCAGTCGCCAGGGACAGGTGATTTTTTACGAGCAGTACTTC.

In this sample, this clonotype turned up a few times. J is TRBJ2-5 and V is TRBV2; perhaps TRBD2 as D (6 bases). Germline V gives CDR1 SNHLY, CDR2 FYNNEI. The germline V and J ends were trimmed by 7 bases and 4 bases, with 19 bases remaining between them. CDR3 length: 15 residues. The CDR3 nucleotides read TGTGCCAGCACCGTCACCGATATGGGGGGAGAGACCCAGTACTTC. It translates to CASTVTDMGGETQYF.

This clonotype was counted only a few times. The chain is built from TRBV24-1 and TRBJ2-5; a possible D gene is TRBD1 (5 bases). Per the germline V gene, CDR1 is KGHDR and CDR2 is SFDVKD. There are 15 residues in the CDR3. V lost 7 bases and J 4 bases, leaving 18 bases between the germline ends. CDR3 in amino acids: CATSGYGRGSETQYF. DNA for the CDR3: TGTGCCACCAGCGGCTACGGAAGGGGTTCAGAGACCCAGTACTTC.

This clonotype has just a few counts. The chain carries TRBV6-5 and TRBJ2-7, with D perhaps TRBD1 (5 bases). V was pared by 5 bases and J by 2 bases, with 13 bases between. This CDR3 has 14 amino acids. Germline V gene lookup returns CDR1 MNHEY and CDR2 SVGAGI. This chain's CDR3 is CASSDSSAPYEQYF. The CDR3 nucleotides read TGTGCCAGCAGTGACAGTTCTGCCCCCTACGAGCAGTACTTC.

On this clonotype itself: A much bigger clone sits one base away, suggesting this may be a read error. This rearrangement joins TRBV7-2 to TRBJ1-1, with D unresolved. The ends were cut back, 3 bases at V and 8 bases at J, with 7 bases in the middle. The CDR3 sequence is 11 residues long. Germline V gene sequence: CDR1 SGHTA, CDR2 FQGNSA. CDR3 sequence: CASSFAVEAFF. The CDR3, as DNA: TGTGCCAGCAGCTTTGCAGTGGAAGCTTTCTTT.

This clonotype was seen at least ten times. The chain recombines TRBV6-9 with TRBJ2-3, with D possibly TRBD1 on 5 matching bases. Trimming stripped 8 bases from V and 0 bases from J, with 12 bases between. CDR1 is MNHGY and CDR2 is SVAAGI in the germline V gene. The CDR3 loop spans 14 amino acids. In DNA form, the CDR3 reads TGTGCCAGCTTTGGAAACAGGAGCACAGATACGCAGTATTTT. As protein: CASFGNRSTDTQYF.

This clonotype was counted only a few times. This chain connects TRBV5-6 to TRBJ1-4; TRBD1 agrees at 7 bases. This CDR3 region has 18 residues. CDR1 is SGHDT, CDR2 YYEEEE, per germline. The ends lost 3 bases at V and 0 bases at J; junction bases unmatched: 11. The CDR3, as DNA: TGTGCCAGCAGCTGGGGGACAGCCGACCCCACAACTAATGAAAAACTGTTTTTT. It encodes CASSWGTADPTTNEKLFF.

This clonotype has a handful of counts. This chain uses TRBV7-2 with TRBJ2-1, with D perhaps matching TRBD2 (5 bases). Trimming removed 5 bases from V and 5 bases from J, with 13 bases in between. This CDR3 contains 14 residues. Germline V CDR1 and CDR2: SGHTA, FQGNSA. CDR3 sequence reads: CASSPIRRNNEQFF. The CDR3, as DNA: TGTGCCAGCAGCCCAATCAGGAGGAACAATGAGCAGTTCTTC.

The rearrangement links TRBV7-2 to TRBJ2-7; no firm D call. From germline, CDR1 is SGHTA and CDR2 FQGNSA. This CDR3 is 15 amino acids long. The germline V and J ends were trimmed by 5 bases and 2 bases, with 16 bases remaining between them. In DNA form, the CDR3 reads TGTGCCAGCAGCCCACTGAGTGGGGAAGCCTACGAGCAGTACTTC. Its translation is CASSPLSGEAYEQYF.

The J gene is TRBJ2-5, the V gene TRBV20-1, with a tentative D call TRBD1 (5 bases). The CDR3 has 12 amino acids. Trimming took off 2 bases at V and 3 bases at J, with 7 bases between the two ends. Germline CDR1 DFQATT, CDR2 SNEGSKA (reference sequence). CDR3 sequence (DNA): TGCAGTGCTAGACTAGGGGAAGAGACCCAGTACTTC. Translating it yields CSARLGEETQYF.

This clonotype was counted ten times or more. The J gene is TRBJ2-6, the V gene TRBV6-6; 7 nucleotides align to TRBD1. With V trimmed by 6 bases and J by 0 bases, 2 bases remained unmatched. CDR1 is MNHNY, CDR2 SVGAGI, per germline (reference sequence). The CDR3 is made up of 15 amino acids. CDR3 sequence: CASRGTDSGANVLTF. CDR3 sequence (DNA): TGTGCCAGCAGGGGGACAGACTCTGGGGCCAACGTCCTGACTTTC.

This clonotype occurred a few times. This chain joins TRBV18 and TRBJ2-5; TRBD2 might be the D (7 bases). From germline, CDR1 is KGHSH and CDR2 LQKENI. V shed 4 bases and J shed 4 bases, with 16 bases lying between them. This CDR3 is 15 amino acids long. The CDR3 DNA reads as TGTGCCAGCTCACGGGGGGGCCTTCCAGGAGAGACCCAGTACTTC. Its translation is CASSRGGLPGETQYF.

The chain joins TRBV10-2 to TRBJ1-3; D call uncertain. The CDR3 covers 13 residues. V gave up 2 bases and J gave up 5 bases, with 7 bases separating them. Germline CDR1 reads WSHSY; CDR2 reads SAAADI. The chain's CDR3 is CASSEEGRNTIYF. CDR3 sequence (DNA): TGCGCCAGCAGTGAGGAGGGTCGAAACACCATATATTTT.